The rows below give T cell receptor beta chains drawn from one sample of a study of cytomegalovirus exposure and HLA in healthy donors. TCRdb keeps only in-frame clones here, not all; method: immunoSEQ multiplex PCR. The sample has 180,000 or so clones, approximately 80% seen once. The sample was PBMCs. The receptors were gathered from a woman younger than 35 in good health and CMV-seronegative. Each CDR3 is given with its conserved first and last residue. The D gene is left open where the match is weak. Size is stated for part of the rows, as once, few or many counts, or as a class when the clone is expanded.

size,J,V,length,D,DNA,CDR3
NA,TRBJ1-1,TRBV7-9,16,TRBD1,TGTGCCAGCAGCCCCGGGACAGGGGGCGTAAACACTGAAGCTTTCTTT,CASSPGTGGVNTEAFF
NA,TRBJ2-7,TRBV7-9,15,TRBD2,TGTGCCAGCAGCTTATCGGGACTAGGGCGGTACGAGCAGTACTTC,CASSLSGLGRYEQYF
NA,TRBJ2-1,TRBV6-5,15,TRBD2,TGTGCCAGCAGTTACGGGGAGGGACTATACAATGAGCAGTTCTTC,CASSYGEGLYNEQFF
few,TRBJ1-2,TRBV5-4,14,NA,TGTGCCAGCAGCCAATGGGGGGGAGGGGATGGCTACACCTTC,CASSQWGGGDGYTF
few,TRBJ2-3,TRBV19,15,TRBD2,TGTGCCAGTAGTATGACTAGCGGGATATGGGACACGCAGTATTTT,CASSMTSGIWDTQYF
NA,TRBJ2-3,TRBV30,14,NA,TGTGCCTCCAGCCCAACGGGGGGCACAGATACGCAGTATTTT,CASSPTGGTDTQYF
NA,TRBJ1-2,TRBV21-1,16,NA,TGTGCCAGCAGCCCCCCTACCACGGCAGGGGGCTATGGCTACACCTTC,CASSPPTTAGGYGYTF
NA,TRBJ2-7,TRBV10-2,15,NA,TGCGCCAGCACCGACCGGCGGAGCGGGACAAACGAGCAGTACTTC,CASTDRRSGTNEQYF
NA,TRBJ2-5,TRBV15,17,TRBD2,TGTGCCACCAGCCATCCGCCGGGGACTAGGGTCTCCGAGACCCAGTACTTC,CATSHPPGTRVSETQYF
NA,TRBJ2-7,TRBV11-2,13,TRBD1,TGTGCCAGCAGCTCGGGACAGGTCTACGAGCAGTACTTC,CASSSGQVYEQYF
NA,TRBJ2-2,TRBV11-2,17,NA,TGTGCCAGCAGCCGAGACGGGCAGGGCGCGAACACCGGGGAGCTGTTTTTT,CASSRDGQGANTGELFF
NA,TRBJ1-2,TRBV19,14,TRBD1,TGTGCCAGTAGCCCCACAGGGGGCGACCGTGGCTACACCTTC,CASSPTGGDRGYTF
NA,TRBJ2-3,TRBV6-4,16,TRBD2,TGTGCCACCGCTAATATAGCGGGAGGACACACAGATACGCAGTATTTT,CATANIAGGHTDTQYF
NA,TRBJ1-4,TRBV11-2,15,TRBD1,TGTGCCAGCAGCTTCACAGGGGCACTAAATGAAAAACTGTTTTTT,CASSFTGALNEKLFF
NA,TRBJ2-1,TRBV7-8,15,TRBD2,TGTGCCAGCAGCGTACGTCCGGGACTAAACAATGAGCAGTTCTTC,CASSVRPGLNNEQFF
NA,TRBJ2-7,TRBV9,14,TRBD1,TGTGCCAGCAGCTCGACAGGGTCCTCCTACGAGCAGTACTTC,CASSSTGSSYEQYF
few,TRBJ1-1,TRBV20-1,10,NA,TGCAGCCCAGGGTACACTGAAGCTTTCTTT,CSPGYTEAFF
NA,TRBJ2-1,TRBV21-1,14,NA,TGTGCCAGCAGGGTGGCGGGGCTAAACAATGAGCAGTTCTTC,CASRVAGLNNEQFF
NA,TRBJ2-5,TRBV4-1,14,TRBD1,TGCGCCAGCAGCCTCGGGACAGGGGGGGAGACCCAGTACTTC,CASSLGTGGETQYF
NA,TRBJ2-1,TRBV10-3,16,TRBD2,TGTGCCATCAGGGGGCCAAGCGGGAGGGGTGGCAATGAGCAGTTCTTC,CAIRGPSGRGGNEQFF
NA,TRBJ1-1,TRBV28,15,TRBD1,TGTGCCAGCAGTAGTCACAGGGGGCAGGGCACTGAAGCTTTCTTT,CASSSHRGQGTEAFF
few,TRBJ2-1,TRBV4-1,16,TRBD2,TGCGCCAGCAGCCAAGTCGGCGGGGGTTTGTACAATGAGCAGTTCTTC,CASSQVGGGLYNEQFF
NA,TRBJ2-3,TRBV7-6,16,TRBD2,TGTGCCAGCAGCATACCGGGACTAGCGACCACAGATACGCAGTATTTT,CASSIPGLATTDTQYF
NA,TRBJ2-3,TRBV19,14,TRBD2,TGTGCCAGTAGTTCAAGCGGGACTGCAGATACGCAGTATTTT,CASSSSGTADTQYF
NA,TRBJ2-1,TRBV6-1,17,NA,TGTGCCAGCAGTGAAGTTTACGGCGGGATCCCTTCGTATGAGCAGTTCTTC,CASSEVYGGIPSYEQFF
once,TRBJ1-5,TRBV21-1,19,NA,TGTGCCAGCAGCAAAGTGCGCGCCCAGGGGTCAGTTTTCAATCAGCCCCAGCATTTT,CASSKVRAQGSVFNQPQHF
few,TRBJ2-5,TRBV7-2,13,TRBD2,TGTGCCAGCAGCTCCGGGGCTAGCGGGACCCAGTACTTC,CASSSGASGTQYF
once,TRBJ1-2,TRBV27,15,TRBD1,TGTGCCAGCAGTTTGAGCTACCGACAGGGCTATGGCTACACCTTC,CASSLSYRQGYGYTF
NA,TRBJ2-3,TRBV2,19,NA,TGTGCCAGCAGAGGCCTAAACCAGGGGAGGGAGAGGGGATCAGATACGCAGTATTTT,CASRGLNQGRERGSDTQYF
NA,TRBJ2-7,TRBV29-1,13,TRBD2,TGCAGCGTCCTGGCGGGAGGGCCCTACGAGCAGTACTTC,CSVLAGGPYEQYF
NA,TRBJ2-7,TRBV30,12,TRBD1,TGTGCCTGGGACAGGGACAGCGGCGAGCAGTACTTC,CAWDRDSGEQYF
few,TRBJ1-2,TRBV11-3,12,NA,TGTGCCAGCAGCTTAGACGGCTATGGCTACACCTTC,CASSLDGYGYTF
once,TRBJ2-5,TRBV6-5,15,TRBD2,TGTGCCAGCAGTTCCGGGGGGACCCACCTACAGACCCAGTACTTC,CASSSGGTHLQTQYF